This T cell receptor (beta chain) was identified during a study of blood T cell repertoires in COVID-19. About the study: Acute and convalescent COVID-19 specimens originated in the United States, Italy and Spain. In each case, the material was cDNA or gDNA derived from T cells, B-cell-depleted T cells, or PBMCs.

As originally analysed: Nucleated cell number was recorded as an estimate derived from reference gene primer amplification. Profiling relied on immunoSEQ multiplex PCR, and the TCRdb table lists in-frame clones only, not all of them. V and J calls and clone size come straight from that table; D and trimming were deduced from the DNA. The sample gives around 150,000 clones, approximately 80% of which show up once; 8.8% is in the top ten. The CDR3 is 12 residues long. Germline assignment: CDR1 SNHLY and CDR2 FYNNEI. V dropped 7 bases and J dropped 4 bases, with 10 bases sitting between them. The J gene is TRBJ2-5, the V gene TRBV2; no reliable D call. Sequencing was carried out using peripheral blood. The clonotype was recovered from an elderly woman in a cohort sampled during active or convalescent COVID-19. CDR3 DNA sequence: TGTGCCAGCACTACCACCGGAGAGACCCAGTACTTC. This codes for CASTTTGETQYF.